The 20 T cell receptor beta chains below were found in one sample sequenced in a study of control samples from healthy donors and cancer patients. The assay was immunoSEQ multiplex PCR, and TCRdb's table has in-frame clones only and misses some. The sample lists 130,000 or so clones, around 87% seen once, with 12% in the top ten. Input material: blood. These receptors were obtained from a man younger than 40 in good health.

This clone appeared a single time. This chain joins TRBV19 and TRBJ1-4; 8 bases are a match to TRBD1. J gave up 7 bases and V 1 base, and 5 bases lay outside the gene matches. CDR1 is LNHDA, CDR2 SQIVND, per germline (reference sequence). The length of the CDR3 is 15 residues. The CDR3 DNA sequence: TGTGCCAGTAGTATAGGGACAGGGAACAGTGAAAAACTGTTTTTT. Its protein product is CASSIGTGNSEKLFF.

V is TRBV11-2 and J is TRBJ2-2; 11 nucleotides align to TRBD2. CDR3 length: 16 residues. Germline lookup yields CDR1 SGHAT and CDR2 FQNNGV. The ends lost 3 bases at V and 8 bases at J; junction bases unmatched: 8. The CDR3 is CASSFWLAGGAGELFF. CDR3 sequence (DNA): TGTGCCAGCAGCTTTTGGCTAGCGGGGGGAGCGGGGGAGCTGTTTTTT.

This clone appeared a single time. This chain links TRBV5-1 with TRBJ1-1; 7 positions agree with TRBD1. Germline V gene data show CDR1 as SGHRS and CDR2 as YFSETQ. The CDR3 consists of 14 residues. After removal of 2 bases from V and 7 bases from J, the junction contained 8 bases not matched to a gene. CDR3 nucleotide sequence: TGCGCCAGCAGCTTTGGAGGGGGCGAGGTTGAAGCTTTCTTT. Protein product: CASSFGGGEVEAFF. The complete variable domain, with remaining parts taken from reference TRBV5-1 and TRBJ1-1, reads KAGVTQTPRYLIKTRGQQVTLSCSPISGHRSVSWYQQTPGQGLQFLFEYFSETQRNKGNFPGRFSGRQFSNSRSEMNVSTLELGDSALYLCASSFGGGEVEAFFGQGTRLTVV.

A single count supports this clone. The rearrangement uses TRBV6-5 and TRBJ1-2; 9 bases agree with TRBD1. Germline CDR1 reads MNHEY; CDR2 reads SVGAGI. The length of the CDR3 is 14 residues. V lost 6 bases and J lost 4; bases outside the gene matches: 6. CDR3 in DNA: TGTGCCAGCAGCCCCGGGACAGGGTCCTATGGCTACACCTTC. Its protein product is CASSPGTGSYGYTF.

The chain recombines TRBV9 with TRBJ2-3; the match to TRBD1 covers 7 bases. Germline CDR1 SGDLS, CDR2 YYNGEE. The CDR3 extends over 16 amino acids. Germline trimming cut 0 bases from V and 3 bases from J; bases unmatched to any gene: 7. The CDR3 DNA reads TGTGCCAGCAGCGTAGCGGTGGCAGGGGGTACAGATACGCAGTATTTT. It specifies CASSVAVAGGTDTQYF.

This rearrangement joins TRBV7-8 to TRBJ1-2; D is uncertain. V was cut by 2 bases and J by 4 bases, with 14 bases left in between. The CDR3 has 15 amino acids. Germline values: CDR1 SGHVS, CDR2 FQNEAQ. The CDR3 spells CASSLSRGRSYGYTF. CDR3 sequence (DNA): TGTGCCAGCAGCTTAAGTCGCGGCAGATCCTATGGCTACACCTTC.

The chain combines TRBV7-9 with TRBJ1-4; D gene uncertain. The CDR3 has 17 residues. Germline assignment: CDR1 SEHNR and CDR2 FQNEAQ (reference sequence). Trimming took 5 bases from V and 1 from J, leaving 17 bases between them. DNA of the CDR3: TGTGCCAGCAGCCTAGACGCCGTGAAGATAACTAATGAAAAACTGTTTTTT. Encoded protein: CASSLDAVKITNEKLFF.

The rearrangement uses TRBV7-6 and TRBJ1-5; the match to TRBD1 covers 11 bases. This CDR3 has 15 residues. The germline V gene has CDR1 SGHVS and CDR2 FNYEAQ. Trimming at V came to 6 bases and at J to 6 bases, leaving 7 bases not matched to a gene. The CDR3 sequence is CASSPSGTGGQPQHF. The CDR3 nucleotides are TGTGCCAGCAGTCCTTCCGGGACAGGGGGTCAGCCCCAGCATTTT.

This chain uses TRBV11-2 with TRBJ2-1, with TRBD2 matching over 9 bases. This CDR3 has 17 amino acids. The germline CDR1 and CDR2 sequences are SGHAT and FQNNGV. V shed 3 bases and J 3 bases; nucleotides not matched to a gene: 9. The chain's CDR3 is CASSFGVRGGFYNEQFF. CDR3 DNA sequence: TGTGCCAGCAGCTTTGGGGTGCGGGGGGGCTTCTACAATGAGCAGTTCTTC.

The chain employs TRBV28 and TRBJ1-2; possible D gene TRBD1, 5 bases. The germline V and J ends were trimmed by 5 bases and 5 bases, with 9 bases remaining between them. CDR1 and CDR2 (germline): MDHEN, SYDVKM. The CDR3 runs to 12 residues. The CDR3, as DNA: TGTGCCAGCAGTCTAGGGGATTATGGCTACACCTTC. Translated: CASSLGDYGYTF.

The chain joins TRBV5-1 to TRBJ2-5, with TRBD2 matching 13 bases. CDR3 length equals 17 residues. Germline V gene sequence: CDR1 SGHRS, CDR2 YFSETQ. V trimming: 0 bases; J trimming: 2 bases; junction bases outside the gene matches: 4. CDR3 DNA sequence: TGCGCCAGCAGCTTGGGACTAGCGGGGGGAGGGCAAGAGACCCAGTACTTC. It is translated as CASSLGLAGGGQETQYF.

The rearrangement links TRBV2 to TRBJ2-7; weak D call: TRBD2 (6 bases). Between the trimmed V and J ends, which lost 6 bases and 4 bases, there was a span of 10 bases. From germline, CDR1 is SNHLY and CDR2 FYNNEI. CDR3 length equals 12 residues. The CDR3 coding sequence is TGTGCCAGCAGGACCAGCGGGTACGAGCAGTACGTC. This codes for CASRTSGYEQYV.

As concerns this clone: This same CDR3 is encoded by further DNA sequences in the sample. V usage is TRBV2 and J usage is TRBJ1-1; D is unresolved. The V and J ends lost 4 bases and 1 base respectively, with 7 bases between them. Germline V lookup: CDR1 SNHLY, CDR2 FYNNEI. The length of the CDR3 is 13 residues. The CDR3 protein is CASSVGENTEAFF. The CDR3, as DNA: TGTGCCAGCAGTGTGGGAGAGAACACTGAAGCTTTCTTT.

V usage is TRBV11-3 and J usage is TRBJ2-1; D may be TRBD2 (6 bases). Germline CDR1 reads SGHNT; CDR2 reads YENEEA. The CDR3 consists of 15 residues. Trimming took off 0 bases at V and 9 bases at J, with 15 bases between the two ends. DNA for the CDR3: TGTGCCAGCAGCTTAGAAGGCCAATTGGAGGGTGAGCAGTTCTTC. It encodes CASSLEGQLEGEQFF.

The chain couples TRBV19 to TRBJ2-7, with TRBD2 as a possible D gene (7 bases). Trimming cost V 7 bases and J 4 bases, with 20 bases left between them. There are 15 residues in the CDR3. CDR1 and CDR2 (germline): LNHDA, SQIVND (reference sequence). The CDR3 DNA is TGTGCCAGTACTGTACAGGGAGGGGAATTTTACGAGCAGTACTTC. This encodes CASTVQGGEFYEQYF. The complete variable domain, with remaining parts taken from reference TRBV19 and TRBJ2-7, reads DGGITQSPKYLFRKEGQNVTLSCEQNLNHDAMYWYRQDPGQGLRLIYYSQIVNDFQKGDIAEGYSVSREKKESFPLTVTSAQKNPTAFYLCASTVQGGEFYEQYFGPGTRLTVT.

The rearrangement uses TRBV10-3 and TRBJ2-1; TRBD1 agrees at 7 bases. Germline CDR1 reads ENHRY; CDR2 reads SYGVKD. V dropped 0 bases and J dropped 8; count of bases not matched to a gene: 4. This CDR3 comprises 14 residues. CDR3 loop: CAISESRGSDEQFF. CDR3 in DNA: TGTGCCATCAGTGAGTCCAGGGGGTCGGATGAGCAGTTCTTC.

This clone was observed a handful of times. V and J are TRBV19 and TRBJ1-3, with unresolved D. This CDR3 has 14 residues. V was clipped by 6 bases and J by 5 bases, with 14 bases between them. Per germline, CDR1 LNHDA and CDR2 SQIVND (reference sequence). The CDR3 coding sequence is TGTGCCAGTAGACCCCTCCTCCTCCGAAACACCATATATTTT. This encodes CASRPLLLRNTIYF.

V gene TRBV15 combines with J gene TRBJ2-2; 7 bases are a match to TRBD1. From germline, CDR1 is LNHNV and CDR2 YYDKDF (reference sequence). This CDR3 spans 15 amino acids. J lost 4 bases, V lost 1 base, and 3 bases had no gene match. The CDR3 DNA reads as TGTGCCACCAGCAGAGGACAGGGCTCCACCGGGGAGCTGTTTTTT. Protein: CATSRGQGSTGELFF. The full variable domain, in which reference TRBV15 and TRBJ2-2 provide the parts outside the CDR3, is DAMVIQNPRYQVTQFGKPVTLSCSQTLNHNVMYWYQQKSSQAPKLLFHYYDKDFNNEADTPDNFQSRRPNTSFCFLDIRSPGLGDTAMYLCATSRGQGSTGELFFGEGSRLTVL.

The chain combines TRBV3-1 (or the pseudogene TRBV3-2) with TRBJ1-1; D is perhaps TRBD1 (5 bases). CDR3 size: 17 residues. Trimming pared 4 bases from V and 0 bases from J, leaving 18 bases between. Germline values: CDR1 LGHDT, CDR2 YNNKEL (reference sequence). CDR3 in amino acids: CASSPLWAGPLNTEAFF. The DNA of the CDR3 is TGTGCCAGCAGCCCCCTCTGGGCAGGGCCCCTGAACACTGAAGCTTTCTTT.

The chain combines TRBV11-3 with TRBJ1-1; a possible D gene is TRBD1 (5 bases). Trimming removed 8 bases from V and 5 bases from J, with 15 bases in between. CDR1 and CDR2 (germline): SGHNT, YENEEA. The CDR3 contains 13 residues. CDR3 sequence (DNA): TGTGCCAGCTCCTTCTCGGGGGGGACTGAAGCTTTCTTT. This translates into CASSFSGGTEAFF.